These 17 T cell receptor beta chains were all obtained from the same sample, sequenced in a study of T cells after yellow fever vaccination. Each CDR3 protein gets one entry after TCRdb re-called the 5' RACE reads with MiXCR. The table has some 290,000 distinct CDR3 sequences, around 10% seen once. The sequences come from CD4+ T cells sorted from PBMCs, collected 45 days after the yellow fever booster vaccination. The receptor set was obtained from a man younger than 35 who received the YFV17D yellow fever vaccine.

Many counts were recorded for this clonotype. The chain uses TRBV12-3 or TRBV12-4 and TRBJ1-5; 11 bases map to TRBD1. CDR3 size: 14 residues. V lost 6 bases, J lost 3 bases, and 1 base stayed unmatched. CDR3 amino acids: CASRGQGDNQPQHF. CDR3 coding DNA: TGTGCCAGCAGGGGACAGGGGGACAATCAGCCCCAGCATTTT.

This sequence joins TRBV6-6 and TRBJ2-2, with D unclear. Trimming took 4 bases from V and 1 from J, leaving 7 bases between them. Germline loops: CDR1 MNHNY, CDR2 SVGAGI (reference sequence). This CDR3 comprises 14 residues. The CDR3 is CASSFTLNTGELFF. DNA of the CDR3: TGTGCCAGCAGTTTCACCCTGAACACCGGGGAGCTGTTTTTT.

This clonotype was counted at least ten times. The chain recombines TRBV5-1 with TRBJ2-4; 7 bases map to TRBD1. The length of the CDR3 is 17 residues. V shed 0 bases, J shed 0 bases, and the junction held 6 bases outside the gene matches. The germline CDR1 and CDR2 sequences are SGHRS and YFSETQ. The CDR3 nucleotides are TGCGCCAGCAGCTTGGGGGACAGCGATATAGCCAAAAACATTCAGTACTTC. Translation: CASSLGDSDIAKNIQYF.

In its sample, this clonotype was seen a few times. This CDR3 reads CASSRSNLDRTYGYTF. The CDR3, as DNA: TGCGCCAGCAGCCGGTCGAACTTGGACAGGACTTATGGCTACACCTTC. This rearrangement joins TRBV4-3 to TRBJ1-2, with 7 bases identical to TRBD1. Germline loops: CDR1 LGHNA, CDR2 YSLEER. This CDR3 has 16 amino acids. V was pared by 4 bases and J by 5 bases, with 13 bases of the junction left unmatched.

This clonotype was counted many times. The rearrangement joins TRBV7-9 to TRBJ1-6, with D hard to call. This CDR3 comprises 14 residues. Per germline, CDR1 SEHNR and CDR2 FQNEAQ (reference sequence). Trimming took off 0 bases at V and 8 bases at J, with 8 bases between the two ends. CDR3 in amino acids: CASSLAGSDSPLHF. CDR3 bases: TGTGCCAGCAGCTTAGCAGGGTCAGATTCACCCCTCCACTTT.

J is TRBJ1-1 and V is TRBV7-9; D unclear. The CDR3 sequence is 15 residues long. CDR1 is SEHNR, CDR2 FQNEAQ, per germline (reference sequence). The V end lost 5 bases, the J end lost 7 bases, and 20 bases lay between the germline ends. CDR3 sequence: CASSLPARVDYEAFF. The CDR3 DNA follows: TGTGCCAGCAGCCTTCCGGCTAGGGTCGATTATGAAGCTTTCTTT.

This clonotype was seen more than once but under ten times. J is TRBJ1-2 and V is TRBV5-1; 8 bases map to TRBD1. V trimming: 1 base; J trimming: 7 bases; junction bases outside the gene matches: 6. The germline CDR1 and CDR2 sequences are SGHRS and YFSETQ. This CDR3 is built from 14 residues. The CDR3 is CASSLQGAKGGYTF. The CDR3 DNA is TGCGCCAGCAGCTTGCAGGGGGCCAAAGGTGGCTACACCTTC.

This chain connects TRBV12-3 or TRBV12-4 to TRBJ2-2, with D perhaps matching TRBD1 (6 bases). This CDR3 has 13 amino acids. The chain's CDR3 is CAAGTQDTGELFF. CDR3 nucleotide sequence: TGTGCAGCCGGGACACAGGACACCGGGGAGCTGTTTTTT.

CDR3 amino acids: CSARDRLAGYQETQYF. CDR3 nucleotides: TGCAGTGCTAGAGATAGACTAGCGGGCTACCAAGAGACCCAGTACTTC. The genes are TRBV20-1 and TRBJ2-5; 10 bases line up with TRBD2. This CDR3 is 16 amino acids long. Germline V gene sequence: CDR1 DFQATT, CDR2 SNEGSKA (reference sequence). Unmatched junction bases numbered 4, after V lost 0 bases and J lost 0 bases.

The genes are TRBV6-5 and TRBJ1-2, with 7 bases matching TRBD1. The ends lost 2 bases at V and 6 bases at J; junction bases unmatched: 6. CDR3 size: 14 residues. The germline CDR1 and CDR2 sequences are MNHEY and SVGAGI. CDR3 bases: TGTGCCAGCAGTTACCGGCAGGGGGGAAATGGCTACACCTTC. This sequence encodes CASSYRQGGNGYTF.

The chain joins TRBV5-7 to TRBJ2-2; tentative D call: TRBD1 (6 bases). TRBV5-7 is flagged as an ORF with uncertain function. The CDR3 sequence is 17 residues long. Trimming took off 4 bases at V and 4 bases at J, with 20 bases between the two ends. This CDR3 reads CASSVGRGLPSTGELFF. The CDR3 DNA is TGTGCCAGCAGCGTAGGCAGGGGCCTGCCAAGCACCGGGGAGCTGTTTTTT.

This clonotype was detected a few times. This rearrangement joins TRBV7-3 to TRBJ2-2, with 8 bases lining up with TRBD1. This CDR3 comprises 14 residues. Trimming removed 5 bases from V and 6 bases from J; junction bases left unmatched: 5. Per the germline V gene, CDR1 is SGHTA and CDR2 is FQGTGA. This CDR3 reads CASSIGQGAGELFF. In DNA, the CDR3 is TGTGCCAGCAGCATCGGACAGGGTGCCGGGGAGCTGTTTTTT.

The rearrangement joins TRBV12-3 or TRBV12-4 to TRBJ2-1, with TRBD2 as a possible D gene (5 bases). V was trimmed by 6 bases and J by 2 bases, leaving 8 bases between them. The CDR3 has 13 amino acids. The CDR3 is CASRSGAYNEQFF. The CDR3 nucleotides are TGTGCCAGCAGGTCCGGGGCCTACAATGAGCAGTTCTTC.

This clonotype appeared a few times. J is TRBJ2-6 and V is TRBV6-2 or TRBV6-3; D might be TRBD2 (5 bases). Germline CDR1 reads MNHEY; CDR2 reads SVGEGT. The CDR3 is 14 residues long. The V end was cut by 8 bases, the J end by 4 bases, with 12 bases between. The CDR3 DNA sequence: TGTGCCAGCCTCCCGAGGGTCGGGGCCAACGTCCTGACTTTC. The encoded protein is CASLPRVGANVLTF.

Turning to this clonotype: One end of the junction varies from germline; a read error may be responsible. V gene TRBV7-2 combines with J gene TRBJ1-2; perhaps TRBD1 as D (5 bases). CDR3 length: 11 residues. CDR1 SGHTA and CDR2 FQGNSA come from the germline V gene. CDR3 sequence reads: CASSAPGPTLF. The CDR3 nucleotides read TGTGCCAGCAGCGCTCCGGGACCCACTCTCTTC.

The chain links TRBV20-1 to TRBJ1-3; TRBD1 might be the D (5 bases). The CDR3 runs to 13 residues. V was pared by 0 bases and J by 7 bases, with 10 bases between. From germline, CDR1 is DFQATT and CDR2 SNEGSKA (reference sequence). The CDR3 sequence: CSARDPGDNTIYF. As DNA, the CDR3 is TGCAGTGCTAGAGATCCGGGGGATAACACCATATATTTT.

This clonotype came up a few times. J is TRBJ2-3 and V is TRBV5-6; 9 bases line up with TRBD1. After removal of 6 bases from V and 10 bases from J, the junction contained 12 bases not matched to a gene. Germline-derived CDR1 and CDR2 are SGHDT and YYEEEE. CDR3 length: 14 amino acids. CDR3 sequence (DNA): TGTGCCAGCACCGCCGTAACAGGGGGCATCGCGCAGTATTTT. This gives the protein CASTAVTGGIAQYF.